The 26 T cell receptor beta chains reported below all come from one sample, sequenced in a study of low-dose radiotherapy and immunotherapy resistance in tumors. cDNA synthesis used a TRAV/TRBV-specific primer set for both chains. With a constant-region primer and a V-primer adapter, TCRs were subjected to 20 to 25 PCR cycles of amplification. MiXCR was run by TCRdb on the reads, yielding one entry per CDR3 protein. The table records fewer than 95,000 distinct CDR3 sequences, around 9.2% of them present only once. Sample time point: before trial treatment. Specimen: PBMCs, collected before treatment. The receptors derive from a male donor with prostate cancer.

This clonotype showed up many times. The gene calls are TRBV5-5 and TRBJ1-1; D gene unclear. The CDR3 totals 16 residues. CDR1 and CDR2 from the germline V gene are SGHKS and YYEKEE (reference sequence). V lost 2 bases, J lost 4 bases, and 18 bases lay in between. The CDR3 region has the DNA TGTGCCAGCAGCTTTACAAGGGCGCGGTTGGGCACTGAAGCTTTCTTT. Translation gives CASSFTRARLGTEAFF.

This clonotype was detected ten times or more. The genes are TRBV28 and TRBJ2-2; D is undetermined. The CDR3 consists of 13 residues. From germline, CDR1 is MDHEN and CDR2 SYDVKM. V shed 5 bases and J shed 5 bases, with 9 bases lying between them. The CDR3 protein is CASSLSPTGELFF. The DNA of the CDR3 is TGTGCCAGCAGTCTTAGCCCGACCGGGGAGCTGTTTTTT.

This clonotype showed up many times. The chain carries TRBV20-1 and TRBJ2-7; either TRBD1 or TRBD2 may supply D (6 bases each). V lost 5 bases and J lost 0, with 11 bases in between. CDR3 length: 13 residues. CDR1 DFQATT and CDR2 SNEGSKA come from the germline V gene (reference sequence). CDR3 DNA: TGCAGTGCTCAGCCGGGGGCCTCCTACGAGCAGTACTTC. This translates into CSAQPGASYEQYF.

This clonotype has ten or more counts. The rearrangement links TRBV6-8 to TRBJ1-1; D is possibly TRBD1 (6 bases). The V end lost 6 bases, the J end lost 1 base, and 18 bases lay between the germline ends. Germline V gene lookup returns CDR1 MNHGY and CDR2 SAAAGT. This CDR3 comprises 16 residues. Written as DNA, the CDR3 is TGTGCCAGCAGAACCTCGGGGGGCGGGAGGAACACTGAAGCTTTCTTT. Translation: CASRTSGGGRNTEAFF.

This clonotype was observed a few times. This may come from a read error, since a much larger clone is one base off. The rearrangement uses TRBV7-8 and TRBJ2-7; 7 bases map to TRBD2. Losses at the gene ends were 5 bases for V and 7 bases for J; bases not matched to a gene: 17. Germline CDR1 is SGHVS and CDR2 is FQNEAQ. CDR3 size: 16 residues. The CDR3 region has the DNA TGTGCCAGCAGCCCCCTTTGGGGCGGGAGTGTCAATGAGCAGTACTTC. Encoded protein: CASSPLWGGSVNEQYF.

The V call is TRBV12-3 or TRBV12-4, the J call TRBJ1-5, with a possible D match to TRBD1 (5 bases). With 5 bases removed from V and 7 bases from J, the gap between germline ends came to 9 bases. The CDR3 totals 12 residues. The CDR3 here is CASSQGDQPQHF. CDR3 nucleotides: TGTGCCAGCAGTCAGGGAGACCAGCCCCAGCATTTT.

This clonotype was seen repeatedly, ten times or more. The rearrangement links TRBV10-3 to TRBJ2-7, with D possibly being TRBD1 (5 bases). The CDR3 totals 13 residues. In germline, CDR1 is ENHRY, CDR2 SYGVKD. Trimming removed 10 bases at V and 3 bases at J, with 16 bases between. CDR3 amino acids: CATRPDSFYEQYF. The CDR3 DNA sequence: TGTGCCACAAGACCCGACAGTTTCTACGAGCAGTACTTC.

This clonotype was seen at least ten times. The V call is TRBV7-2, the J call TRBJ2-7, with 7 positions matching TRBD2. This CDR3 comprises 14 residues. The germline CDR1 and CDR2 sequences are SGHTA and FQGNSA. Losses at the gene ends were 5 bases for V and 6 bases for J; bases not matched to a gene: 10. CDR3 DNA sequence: TGTGCCAGCAGCCCTATTTCGGGGGAGGGCGAGCAGTACTTC. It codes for CASSPISGEGEQYF.

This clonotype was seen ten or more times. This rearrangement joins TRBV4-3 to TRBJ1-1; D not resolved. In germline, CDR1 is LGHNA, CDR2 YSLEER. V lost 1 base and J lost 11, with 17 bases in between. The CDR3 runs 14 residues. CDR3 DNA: TGCGCCAGCAGCCAAGCTCTCGCTGGCGGTGGGGCTTTCTTT. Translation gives CASSQALAGGGAFF.

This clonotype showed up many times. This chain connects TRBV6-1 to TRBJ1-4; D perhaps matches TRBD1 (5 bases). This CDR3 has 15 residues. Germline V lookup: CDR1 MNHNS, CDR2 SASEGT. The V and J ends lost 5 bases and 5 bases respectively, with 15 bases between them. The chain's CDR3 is CASSSGGGPNEKLFF. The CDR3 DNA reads TGTGCCAGCAGTTCGGGGGGAGGACCAAATGAAAAACTGTTTTTT.

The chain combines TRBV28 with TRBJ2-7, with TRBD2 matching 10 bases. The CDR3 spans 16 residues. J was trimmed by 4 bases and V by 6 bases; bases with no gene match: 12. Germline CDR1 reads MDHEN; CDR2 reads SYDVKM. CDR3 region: CASRRLKLAGNYEQYF. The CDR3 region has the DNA TGTGCCAGCAGGCGATTGAAACTAGCGGGGAATTACGAGCAGTACTTC.

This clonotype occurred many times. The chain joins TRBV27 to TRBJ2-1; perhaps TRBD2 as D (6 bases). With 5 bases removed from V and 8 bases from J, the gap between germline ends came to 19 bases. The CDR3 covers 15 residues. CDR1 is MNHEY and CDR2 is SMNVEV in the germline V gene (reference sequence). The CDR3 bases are TGTGCCAGCAGTCATCGACTAGGAGGTCTCGATGAGCAGTTCTTC. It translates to CASSHRLGGLDEQFF.

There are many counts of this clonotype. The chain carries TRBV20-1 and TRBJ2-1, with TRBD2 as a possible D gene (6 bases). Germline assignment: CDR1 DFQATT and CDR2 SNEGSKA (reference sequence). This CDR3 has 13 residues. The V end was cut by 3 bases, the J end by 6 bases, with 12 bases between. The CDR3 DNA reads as TGCAGTGCTAGCGGGAGTACGGTCAATGAGCAGTTCTTC. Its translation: CSASGSTVNEQFF.

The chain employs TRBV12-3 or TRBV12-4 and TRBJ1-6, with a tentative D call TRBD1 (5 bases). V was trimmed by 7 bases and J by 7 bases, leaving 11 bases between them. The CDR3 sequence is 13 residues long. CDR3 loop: CASTQGGNSPLHF. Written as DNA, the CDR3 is TGTGCCAGCACTCAGGGCGGGAATTCACCCCTCCACTTT.

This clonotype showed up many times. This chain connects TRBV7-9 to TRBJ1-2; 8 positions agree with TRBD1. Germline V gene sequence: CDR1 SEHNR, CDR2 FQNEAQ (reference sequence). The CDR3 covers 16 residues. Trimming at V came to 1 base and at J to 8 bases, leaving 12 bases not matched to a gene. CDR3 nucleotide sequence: TGTGCCAGCAGCTTAGTCCTGGGGCAGGGGGCGGCCGGCTACACCTTC. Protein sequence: CASSLVLGQGAAGYTF. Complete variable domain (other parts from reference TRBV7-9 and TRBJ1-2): DTGVSQNPRHKITKRGQNVTFRCDPISEHNRLYWYRQTLGQGPEFLTYFQNEAQLEKSRLLSDRFSAERPKGSFSTLEIQRTEQGDSAMYLCASSLVLGQGAAGYTFGSGTRLTVV.

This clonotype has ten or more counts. The CDR3 region is CASSVPLNTGELFF. CDR3 bases: TGTGCCAGCAGTGTACCACTGAACACCGGGGAGCTGTTTTTT. The genes are TRBV6-1 and TRBJ2-2; D gene ambiguous. Per germline, CDR1 MNHNS and CDR2 SASEGT. The CDR3 loop spans 14 amino acids. Trimming took 4 bases from V and 1 from J, leaving 7 bases between them.

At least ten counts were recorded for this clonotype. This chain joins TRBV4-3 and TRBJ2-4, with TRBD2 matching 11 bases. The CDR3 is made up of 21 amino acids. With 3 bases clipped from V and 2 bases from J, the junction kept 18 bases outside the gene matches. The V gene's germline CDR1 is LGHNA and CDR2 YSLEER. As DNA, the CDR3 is TGCGCCAGCAGCCATTCAGAGGGCCGACTACTAGCGGGAGAAACCAAAAACATTCAGTACTTC. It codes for CASSHSEGRLLAGETKNIQYF.

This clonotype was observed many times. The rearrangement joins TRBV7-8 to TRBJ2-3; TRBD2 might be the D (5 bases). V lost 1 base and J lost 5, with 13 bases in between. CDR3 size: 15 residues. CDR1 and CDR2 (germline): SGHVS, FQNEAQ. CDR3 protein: CASSLGGLAVDTQYF. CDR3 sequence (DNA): TGTGCCAGCAGCTTAGGCGGGCTAGCCGTAGATACGCAGTATTTT.

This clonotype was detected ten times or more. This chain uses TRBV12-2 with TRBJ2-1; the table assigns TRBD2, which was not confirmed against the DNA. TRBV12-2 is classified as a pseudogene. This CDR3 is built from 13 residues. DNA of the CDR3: TGTGCAAGTCGCCCCACTAGATACAATGAGCAGTTCTTC. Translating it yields CASRPTRYNEQFF.

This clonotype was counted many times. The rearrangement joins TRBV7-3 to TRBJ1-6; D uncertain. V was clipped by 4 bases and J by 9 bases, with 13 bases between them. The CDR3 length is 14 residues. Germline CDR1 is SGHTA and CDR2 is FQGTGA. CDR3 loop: CASSSEGTGSPLHF. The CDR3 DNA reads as TGTGCCAGCAGCTCAGAGGGTACGGGTTCACCCCTCCACTTT. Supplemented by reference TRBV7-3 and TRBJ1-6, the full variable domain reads GAGVSQTPSNKVTEKGKYVELRCDPISGHTALYWYRQSLGQGPEFLIYFQGTGAADDSGLPNDRFFAVRPEGSVSTLKIQRTERGDSAVYLCASSSEGTGSPLHFGNGTRLTVT.

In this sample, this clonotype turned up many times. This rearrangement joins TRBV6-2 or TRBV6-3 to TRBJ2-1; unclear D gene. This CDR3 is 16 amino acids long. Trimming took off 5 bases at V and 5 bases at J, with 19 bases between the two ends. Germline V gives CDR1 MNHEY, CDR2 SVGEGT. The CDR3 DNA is TGTGCCAGCAGTCCACCCGAGGCCGGGTCCCACAATGAGCAGTTCTTC. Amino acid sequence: CASSPPEAGSHNEQFF.

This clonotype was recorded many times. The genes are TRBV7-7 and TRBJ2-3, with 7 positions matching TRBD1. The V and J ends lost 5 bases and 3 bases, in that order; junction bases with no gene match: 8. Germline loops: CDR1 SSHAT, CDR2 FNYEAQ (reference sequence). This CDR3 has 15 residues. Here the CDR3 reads CASSPTGRETDTQYF. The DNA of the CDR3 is TGTGCCAGCAGCCCGACAGGGAGAGAAACAGATACGCAGTATTTT.

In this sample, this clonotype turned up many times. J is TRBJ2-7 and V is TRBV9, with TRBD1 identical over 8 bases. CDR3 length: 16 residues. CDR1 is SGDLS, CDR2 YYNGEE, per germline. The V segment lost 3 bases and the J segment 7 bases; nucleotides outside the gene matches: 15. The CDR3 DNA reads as TGTGCCAGCAGCGGTCTTCGGGGGACAGGCCCCCTTGAGCAGTACTTC. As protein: CASSGLRGTGPLEQYF.

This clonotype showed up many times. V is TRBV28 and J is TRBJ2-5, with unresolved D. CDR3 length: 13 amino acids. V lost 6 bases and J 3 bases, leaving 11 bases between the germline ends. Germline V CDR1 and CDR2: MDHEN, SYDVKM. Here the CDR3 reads CASRHGTKETQYF. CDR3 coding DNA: TGTGCCAGCAGACACGGCACGAAAGAGACCCAGTACTTC.

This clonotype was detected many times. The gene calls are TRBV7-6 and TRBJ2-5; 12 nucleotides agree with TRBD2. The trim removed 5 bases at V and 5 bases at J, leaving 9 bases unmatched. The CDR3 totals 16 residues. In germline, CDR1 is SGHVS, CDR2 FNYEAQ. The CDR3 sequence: CASSPTTSGRRETQYF. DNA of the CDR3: TGTGCCAGCAGCCCAACGACTAGCGGGAGAAGGGAGACCCAGTACTTC.

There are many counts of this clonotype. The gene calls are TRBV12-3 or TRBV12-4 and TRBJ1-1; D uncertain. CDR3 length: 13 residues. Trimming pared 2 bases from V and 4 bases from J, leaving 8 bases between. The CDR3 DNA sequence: TGTGCCAGCAGTTTATCCGTTTTCACTGAAGCTTTCTTT. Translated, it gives CASSLSVFTEAFF.